This TCR beta chain comes out of a study of cytomegalovirus exposure and HLA in healthy donors. Study results and limitations: Per a prior analysis, the majority of TCR beta V segments were productive roughly 87% or roughly 30% of the time. A later analysis reportedly identified an Asian-associated ancestry cluster as carrying fewer N-insertions than the roughly 670-donor mean. Overall, approximately 150 TCR beta chains were annotated as cytomegalovirus-associated.

Healthy bone marrow donors made up the donors. The length of the CDR3 is 18 residues. Germline V CDR1 and CDR2: SGHVS, FQNEAQ. V was pared by 1 base and J by 2 bases, with 12 bases of the junction left unmatched. Both 60 Vbeta primers and 13 Jbeta primers went into the PCR. The repertoire was sequenced with immunoSEQ multiplex PCR; TCRdb's copy has only in-frame clones and lacks some. Seen in this sample are about 110,000 clones; the ten most common clones hold 6.5% to 7%. In the case of this clone: The antigen remains unidentified.

The sequencing sample was made of PBMCs. The TCR originated in a man aged 40-50 years in good health and CMV-seropositive. The chain joins TRBV7-8 to TRBJ1-2; 8 bases are a match to TRBD1. CDR3 sequence reads: CASSLDEDRVLWNYGYTF. In DNA form, the CDR3 reads TGTGCCAGCAGCTTAGATGAGGACAGGGTTTTATGGAACTATGGCTACACCTTC.